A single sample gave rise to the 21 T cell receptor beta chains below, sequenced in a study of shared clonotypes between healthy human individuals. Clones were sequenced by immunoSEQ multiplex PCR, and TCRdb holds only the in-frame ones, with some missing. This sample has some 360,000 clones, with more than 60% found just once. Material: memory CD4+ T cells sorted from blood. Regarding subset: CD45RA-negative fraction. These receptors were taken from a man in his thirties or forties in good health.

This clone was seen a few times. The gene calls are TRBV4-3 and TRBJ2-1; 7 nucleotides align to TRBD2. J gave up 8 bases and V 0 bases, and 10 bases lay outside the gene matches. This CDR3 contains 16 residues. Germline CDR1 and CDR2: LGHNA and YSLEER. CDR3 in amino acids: CASSQDPSGIFDEQFF. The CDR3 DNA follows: TGCGCCAGCAGCCAAGATCCCAGCGGGATTTTCGATGAGCAGTTCTTC.

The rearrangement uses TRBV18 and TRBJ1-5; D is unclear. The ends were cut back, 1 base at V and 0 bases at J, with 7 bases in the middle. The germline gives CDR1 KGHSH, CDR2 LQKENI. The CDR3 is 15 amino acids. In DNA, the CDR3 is TGTGCCAGCTCACCACAGGGAAATAGCAATCAGCCCCAGCATTTT. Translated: CASSPQGNSNQPQHF.

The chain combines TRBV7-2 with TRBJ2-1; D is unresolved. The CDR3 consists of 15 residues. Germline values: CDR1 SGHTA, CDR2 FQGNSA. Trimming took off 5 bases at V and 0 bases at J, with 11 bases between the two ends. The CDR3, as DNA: TGTGCCAGCAGCCCCACGCCCAGCTCCTACAATGAGCAGTTCTTC. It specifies CASSPTPSSYNEQFF. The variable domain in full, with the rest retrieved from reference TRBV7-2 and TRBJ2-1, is GAGVSQSPSNKVTEKGKDVELRCDPISGHTALYWYRQSLGQGLEFLIYFQGNSAPDKSGLPSDRFSAERTGGSVSTLTIQRTQQEDSAVYLCASSPTPSSYNEQFFGPGTRLTVL.

The chain's CDR3 is CASSVAGTGELFF. The CDR3 DNA sequence: TGTGCCAGCAGCGTAGCGGGCACCGGGGAGCTGTTTTTT. V gene TRBV9 combines with J gene TRBJ2-2; D unresolved. Between the trimmed V and J ends, which lost 0 bases and 4 bases, there was a span of 4 bases. The CDR3 is 13 residues long. Germline V gives CDR1 SGDLS, CDR2 YYNGEE.

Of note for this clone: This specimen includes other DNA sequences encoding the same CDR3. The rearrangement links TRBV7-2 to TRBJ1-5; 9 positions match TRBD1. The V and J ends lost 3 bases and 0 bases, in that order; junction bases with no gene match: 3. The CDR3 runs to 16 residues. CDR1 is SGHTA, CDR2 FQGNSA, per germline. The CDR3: CASSLGTGNSNQPQHF. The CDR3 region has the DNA TGTGCCAGCAGCTTGGGGACAGGGAATAGCAATCAGCCCCAGCATTTT.

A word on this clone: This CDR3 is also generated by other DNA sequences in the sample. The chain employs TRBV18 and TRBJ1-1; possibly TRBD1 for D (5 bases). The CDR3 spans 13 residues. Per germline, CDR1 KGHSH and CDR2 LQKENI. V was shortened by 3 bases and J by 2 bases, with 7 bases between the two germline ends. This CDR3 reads CASSPGVNTEAFF. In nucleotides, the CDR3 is TGTGCCAGCTCACCGGGGGTCAACACTGAAGCTTTCTTT.

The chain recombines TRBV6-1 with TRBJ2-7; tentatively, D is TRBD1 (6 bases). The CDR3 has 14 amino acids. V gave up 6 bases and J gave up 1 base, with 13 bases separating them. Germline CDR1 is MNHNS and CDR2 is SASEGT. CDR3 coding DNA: TGTGCCAGCAGGGTGCTCGGACAGTCCTACGAGCAGTACTTC. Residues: CASRVLGQSYEQYF.

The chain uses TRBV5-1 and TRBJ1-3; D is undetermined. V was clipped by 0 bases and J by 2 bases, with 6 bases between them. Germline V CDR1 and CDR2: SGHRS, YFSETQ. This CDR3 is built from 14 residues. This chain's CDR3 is CASSLDGTGNTIYF. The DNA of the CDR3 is TGCGCCAGCAGCTTGGACGGGACTGGAAACACCATATATTTT.

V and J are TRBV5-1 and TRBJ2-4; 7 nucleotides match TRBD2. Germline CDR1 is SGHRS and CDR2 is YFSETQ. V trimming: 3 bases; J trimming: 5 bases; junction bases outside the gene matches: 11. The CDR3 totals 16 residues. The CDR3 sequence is CASSSLAAGQENIQYF. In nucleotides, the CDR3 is TGCGCCAGCAGCTCCCTAGCGGCGGGTCAGGAAAACATTCAGTACTTC.

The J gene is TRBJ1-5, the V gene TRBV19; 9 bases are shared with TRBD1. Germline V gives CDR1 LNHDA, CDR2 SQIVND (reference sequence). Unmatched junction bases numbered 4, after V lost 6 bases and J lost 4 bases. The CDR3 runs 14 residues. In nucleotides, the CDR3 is TGTGCCAGTAGCCGGACAGGGGTGAATCAGCCCCAGCATTTT. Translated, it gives CASSRTGVNQPQHF.

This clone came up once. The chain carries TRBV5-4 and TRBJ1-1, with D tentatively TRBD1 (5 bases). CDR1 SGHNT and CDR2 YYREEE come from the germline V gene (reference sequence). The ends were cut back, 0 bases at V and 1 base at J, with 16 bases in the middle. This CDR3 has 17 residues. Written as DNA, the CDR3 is TGTGCCAGCAGCTTGGGTACCAGGGTGGGGAAGAACACTGAAGCTTTCTTT. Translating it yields CASSLGTRVGKNTEAFF. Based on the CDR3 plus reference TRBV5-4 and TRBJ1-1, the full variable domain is ETGVTQSPTHLIKTRGQQVTLRCSSQSGHNTVSWYQQALGQGPQFIFQYYREEENGRGNFPPRFSGLQFPNYSSELNVNALELDDSALYLCASSLGTRVGKNTEAFFGQGTRLTVV.

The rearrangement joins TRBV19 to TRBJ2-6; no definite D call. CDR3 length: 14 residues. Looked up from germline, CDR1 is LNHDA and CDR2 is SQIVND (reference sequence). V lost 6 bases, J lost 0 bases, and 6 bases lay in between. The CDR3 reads CASREGSGANVLTF. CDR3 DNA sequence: TGTGCCAGTAGGGAAGGCTCTGGGGCCAACGTCCTGACTTTC.

CDR3 DNA sequence: TGTGCCAGCAGCTCAGGGGGCGATGGCTACGAGCAGTACTTC. Protein sequence: CASSSGGDGYEQYF. The genes are TRBV7-6 and TRBJ2-7; 8 bases line up with TRBD1. After removal of 4 bases from V and 3 bases from J, the junction contained 5 bases not matched to a gene. The CDR3 has 14 residues. Germline assignment: CDR1 SGHVS and CDR2 FNYEAQ.

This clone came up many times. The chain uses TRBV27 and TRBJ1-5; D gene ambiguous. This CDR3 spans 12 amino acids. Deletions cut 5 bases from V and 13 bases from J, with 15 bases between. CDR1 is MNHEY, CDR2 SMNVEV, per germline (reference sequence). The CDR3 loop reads CASSPTGRPQHF. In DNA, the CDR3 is TGTGCCAGCAGTCCGACCGGTAGGCCGCAGCATTTT.

CDR3 DNA sequence: TGTGCCAGCAGCTTCGAGAGTCGCCCCACAGATACGCAGTATTTT. Its translation: CASSFESRPTDTQYF. The chain links TRBV7-2 to TRBJ2-3; D gene ambiguous. V was trimmed by 3 bases and J by 2 bases, leaving 12 bases between them. This CDR3 contains 15 residues. Per germline, CDR1 SGHTA and CDR2 FQGNSA.

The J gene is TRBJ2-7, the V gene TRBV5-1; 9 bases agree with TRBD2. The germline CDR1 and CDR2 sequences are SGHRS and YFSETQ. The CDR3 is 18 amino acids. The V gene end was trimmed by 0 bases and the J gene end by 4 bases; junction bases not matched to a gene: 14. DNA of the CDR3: TGCGCCAGCAGCTTGGCCGGGCCTAGCGGGACCCTCTCTTACGAGCAGTACTTC. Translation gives CASSLAGPSGTLSYEQYF.

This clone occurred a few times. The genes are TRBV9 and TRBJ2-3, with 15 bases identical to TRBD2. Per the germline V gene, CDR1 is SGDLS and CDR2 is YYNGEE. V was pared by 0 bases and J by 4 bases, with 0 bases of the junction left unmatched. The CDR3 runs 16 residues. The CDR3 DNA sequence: TGTGCCAGCAGCGTAGGGACTAGCGGGAGGGCAGATACGCAGTATTTT. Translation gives CASSVGTSGRADTQYF.

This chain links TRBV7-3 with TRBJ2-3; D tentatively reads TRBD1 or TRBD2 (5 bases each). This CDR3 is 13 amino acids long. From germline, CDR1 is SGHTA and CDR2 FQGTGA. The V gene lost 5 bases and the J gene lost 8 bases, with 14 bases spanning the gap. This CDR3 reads CASSLFGAGTQYF. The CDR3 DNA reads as TGTGCCAGCAGCCTATTCGGGGCCGGTACGCAGTATTTT.

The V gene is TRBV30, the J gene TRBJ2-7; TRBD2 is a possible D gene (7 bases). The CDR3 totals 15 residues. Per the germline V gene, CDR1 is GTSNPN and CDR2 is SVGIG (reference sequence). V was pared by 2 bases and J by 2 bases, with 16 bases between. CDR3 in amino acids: CAWSPKGGTTYEQYF. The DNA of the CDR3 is TGTGCCTGGAGTCCGAAAGGGGGGACTACCTACGAGCAGTACTTC.

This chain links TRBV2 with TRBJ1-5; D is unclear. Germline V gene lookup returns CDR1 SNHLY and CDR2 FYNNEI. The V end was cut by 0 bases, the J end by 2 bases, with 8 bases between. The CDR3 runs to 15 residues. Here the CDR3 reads CASSEARGGNQPQHF. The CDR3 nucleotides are TGTGCCAGCAGTGAAGCCCGCGGGGGCAATCAGCCCCAGCATTTT.

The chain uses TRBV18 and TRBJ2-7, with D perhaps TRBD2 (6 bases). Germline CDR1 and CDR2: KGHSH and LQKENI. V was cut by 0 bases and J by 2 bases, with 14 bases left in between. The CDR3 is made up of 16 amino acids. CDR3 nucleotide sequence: TGTGCCAGCTCACCACCTCCATGGCTAGCGACCTACGAGCAGTACTTC. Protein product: CASSPPPWLATYEQYF.